This note documents a single TCR beta chain sequence. This clonotype was seen many times. There is no known antigen for this receptor. No qualities accompany the bases; no much larger clone lies one base away. The sample originates from a study of T-cell memory formation after mild COVID-19 (dated by TCRdb to about 2021). Describing the broader study: TCR sequence clusters from the two donors were found to be largely donor specific. Longitudinal TCRalpha and TCRbeta repertoire sequencing tracked T-cell clones expanding and contracting after mild COVID-19 in a couple of donors. The cohort was made up of two young adult volunteers, one female and one male, who were previously healthy. Overall study results and their limits: From day 15 to 85, contracting clones showed balanced CD4/CD8 phenotypes, whereas a second wave of clones that expanded from day 15 to 37 leaned towards CD4+. Some responding clones were detected in pre-infection memory, which suggested that pre-existing cross-reactive memory T cells had joined the SARS-CoV-2 response. Contracting CD4+ clones turned up mainly in the CM and EM memory subsets, whereas EMRA was where CD8+ clones were enriched. SARS-CoV-2 specificity was not confirmed for the second-wave clones peaking on day 37. Only two mild cases were covered by the study, and larger cohorts that include severe cases with pre-infection samples were considered necessary.

These reads were obtained on an Illumina NovaSeq 6000. Using 5'RACE with constant-segment primers, TCRalpha and TCRbeta cDNA libraries were constructed, with sample barcodes and unique molecular identifiers added in the process. Trizol reagent was used to extract RNA from every sample. The libraries were amplified in two PCR steps, and the second step added a second sample barcode and Illumina TruSeq adapters. The libraries were sequenced on an Illumina NovaSeq using 2 x 150 bp paired-end reads. In the original analysis: Reads were demultiplexed and collapsed into UMI-guided consensus sequences with migec v1.2.7. Using mixcr v2.1.11, UMI consensuses were aligned to TRA and TRB V and J templates and then assembled into clonotypes. A clonotype was counted as expanded or contracted only when both edgeR and NoisET called the clonotype significant, with the noise models trained on biological replicates. edgeR calls used a false discovery rate-adjusted p below 0.01 and a log2 fold-change threshold of 1. As an exploratory analysis of dynamics, PCA with hierarchical clustering was applied to max-normalized trajectories of the 1000 most abundant clonotypes. Separately sequenced CD4+ and CD8+ repertoires were used to assign the CD4 or CD8 phenotype of responding clones. TCRdb reanalyzed the raw reads on its own, using fastp at Q25 for trimming and MiXCR for clone calling, and kept in-frame beta chains. Identical CDR3 proteins give one entry, which carries the most common genes and DNA. The V and J calls, along with clone size, are taken from TCRdb and not from the paper's own processing. The sample data list more than 250,000 distinct CDR3 sequences, and around 15% of these were observed just once. Of the sample, more than 20% is held by the ten largest clones.

PBMCs were isolated by Ficoll-Paque density gradient centrifugation. The sequence derives from a man aged 18 to 29 who had mild COVID-19 (a few samples of this study predate the infection). The sample titles of this study are shuffled in the database, so cell type and time point are left out; the donor was told from shared clones. The source material was PBMCs or a T cell subset sorted from them (not recorded which).

The CDR3 loop reads CASAGGGPYNEQFF. The nucleotide sequence is given as TGTGCCAGCGCCGGGGGGGGCCCGTACAATGAGCAGTTCTTC. The V gene is TRBV25-1 and the J gene is TRBJ2-1; TRBD2 aligns with 8 central bases. Germline trimming amounts to 8 bases on V and 4 bases on J, with 7 as the count of junction bases outside the gene matches. CDR1 and CDR2, per the germline V gene, are MGHDK and SYGVNS. The CDR3 starts with the cysteine, ends with the phenylalanine, and has 14 residues. The sequence is cut down to CDR3 DNA, 42 bases in frame from base 1.